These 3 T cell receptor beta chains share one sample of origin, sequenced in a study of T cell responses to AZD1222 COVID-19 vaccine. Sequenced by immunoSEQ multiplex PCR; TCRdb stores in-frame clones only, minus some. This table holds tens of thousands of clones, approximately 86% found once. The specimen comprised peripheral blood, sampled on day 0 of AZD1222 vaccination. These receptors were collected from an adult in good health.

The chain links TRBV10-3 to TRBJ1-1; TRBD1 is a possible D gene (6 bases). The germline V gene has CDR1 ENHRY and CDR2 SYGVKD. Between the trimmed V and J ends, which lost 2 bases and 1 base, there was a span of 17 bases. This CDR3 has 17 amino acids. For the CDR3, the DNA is TGTGCCATCAGTGAGATCCCCACCGGGACACGGAACACTGAAGCTTTCTTT. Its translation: CAISEIPTGTRNTEAFF.

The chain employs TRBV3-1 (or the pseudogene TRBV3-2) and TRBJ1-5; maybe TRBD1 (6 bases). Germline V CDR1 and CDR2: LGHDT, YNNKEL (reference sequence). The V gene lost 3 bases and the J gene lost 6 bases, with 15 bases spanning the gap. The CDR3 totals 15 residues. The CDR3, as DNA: TGTGCCAGCAGCCAGGGGGGCGCGAGGGGTCAGCCCCAGCATTTT. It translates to CASSQGGARGQPQHF.

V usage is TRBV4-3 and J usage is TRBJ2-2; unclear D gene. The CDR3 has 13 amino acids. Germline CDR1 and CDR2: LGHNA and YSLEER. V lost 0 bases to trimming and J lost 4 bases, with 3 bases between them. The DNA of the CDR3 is TGCGCCAGCAGCCAAGAGCTCACCGGGGAGCTGTTTTTT. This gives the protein CASSQELTGELFF.